Listed below are T cell receptor beta chains from one sample, sequenced in a study of blood T cell repertoires in COVID-19. Measured with immunoSEQ multiplex PCR; TCRdb has only the in-frame clones, and not every one. The repertoire includes some 360,000 clones, more than 70% of them detected once, and approximately 2.4% sits in the top ten. The sample was peripheral blood. The source of these receptors is an older woman with COVID-19, enrolled during active disease. CDR3s include the opening cysteine and the closing phenylalanine or tryptophan. The D gene is left open where the match is weak. The size of a clone is reported for some rows only, either as once, few or many, or as a class for expanded clones.

j_call	v_call	clone_size	d_call	cdr3_nt	cdr3_aa
TRBJ1-1	TRBV6-5	-	-	TGTGCCAGCAGCAGGGACAAAGGGCAGGGCACTGAAGCTTTCTTT	CASSRDKGQGTEAFF
TRBJ1-6	TRBV19	few	-	TGTGCCAGTAGTATCGCGGCGGGGGTTTCACCCCTCCACTTT	CASSIAAGVSPLHF
TRBJ2-3	TRBV6-6	-	TRBD2	TGTGCCAGCAAATATAGCGGGGGGGCCCGACAGACGCAGTATTTT	CASKYSGGARQTQYF
TRBJ2-1	TRBV5-4	-	-	TGTGCCAGCAGCACAGGGTACAATGAGCAGTTCTTC	CASSTGYNEQFF
TRBJ2-4	TRBV6-4	few	TRBD1	TGTGCCAGCAGTTCCTCAGGGGGCTCGGTAAACATTCAGTACTTC	CASSSSGGSVNIQYF
TRBJ2-1	TRBV6-6	-	TRBD2	TGTGCCAGCGGGACTAGCGGGGGGAGAAATGAGCAGTTCTTC	CASGTSGGRNEQFF
TRBJ2-7	TRBV7-9	-	TRBD1	TGTGCCAGCAGCATGCATGGGGGACAGGGGCGCGAGCAGTACTTC	CASSMHGGQGREQYF
TRBJ2-1	TRBV27	-	-	TGTGCCAGCAGTTTCACGGGGGTCAATGAGCAGTTCTTC	CASSFTGVNEQFF
TRBJ2-7	TRBV11-3	-	TRBD1	TGTGCCAGCAGCCCGCGACAGGGTGTCGAGCAGTACTTC	CASSPRQGVEQYF
TRBJ2-3	TRBV5-1	-	-	TGCGCCAGCAGCGGACCTGGGGCTGAGGCGACCCATACGCAGTATTTT	CASSGPGAEATHTQYF
TRBJ1-5	TRBV18	once	TRBD1	TGTGCCAGCTCAAAGAATTCCGGGACAGGAGATAGCAATCAGCCCCAGCATTTT	CASSKNSGTGDSNQPQHF
TRBJ2-7	TRBV28	-	-	TGTGCCAGCACCATTGGGGGGTCATACTCCTACGAGCAGTACTTC	CASTIGGSYSYEQYF
TRBJ1-3	TRBV5-1	-	-	TGCGCCAGCAGCTTGGCCGGTAGCCGAGGCTCTGGAAACACCATATATTTT	CASSLAGSRGSGNTIYF
TRBJ1-4	TRBV2	-	-	TGTGCCAGCAGTGTTGGCGGCAGCGTGGTGAAAAAACTGTTTTTT	CASSVGGSVVKKLFF
TRBJ2-7	TRBV7-9	-	TRBD1	TGTGCCAGCAGCGCCCCGGGACAGGGTTACCACGAGCAGTACTTC	CASSAPGQGYHEQYF
TRBJ2-7	TRBV7-9	-	-	TGTGCCAGCAGCTTAATCTACCCCGGAGCCTACGAGCAGTACTTC	CASSLIYPGAYEQYF
TRBJ1-5	TRBV28	-	TRBD1	TGTGCCAGCAGTTCGACAGGGGTCCATTATAGCAATCAGCCCCAGCATTTT	CASSSTGVHYSNQPQHF
TRBJ2-3	TRBV4-1	-	TRBD2	TGCGCCAGCAGCCAGGGTATACTAGCGGACACAGATACGCAGTATTTT	CASSQGILADTDTQYF
TRBJ1-2	TRBV23-1	-	TRBD1	TGCGCCAGCAGTCTTGACAGGGGTAGTAAGGGCTACACCTTC	CASSLDRGSKGYTF
TRBJ2-7	TRBV2	-	TRBD1	TGTGCCAGCAGTGAAATGGGACAGATCTACGAGCAGTACTTC	CASSEMGQIYEQYF
TRBJ2-7	TRBV12-3/TRBV12-4	-	-	TGTGCCAGCAGTTTCGGGTACTACGAGCAGTACTTC	CASSFGYYEQYF
TRBJ2-2	TRBV4-1	-	TRBD1	TGCGCCAGCAGCCAAGAAAGGGTACAGGGGGCATCCACCGGGGAGCTGTTTTTT	CASSQERVQGASTGELFF
TRBJ1-2	TRBV27	-	TRBD1	TGTGCCAGCAAACCGGGACAGGGGGCCTATGGCTACACCTTC	CASKPGQGAYGYTF
TRBJ2-1	TRBV29-1	-	-	TGCAGCGCCGGGACTTTGAATGAGCAGTTCTTC	CSAGTLNEQFF
TRBJ1-5	TRBV5-1	once	-	TGCGCCAGCAGCTTGGAGGGGGGCAATCAGCCCCAGCATTTT	CASSLEGGNQPQHF
TRBJ1-1	TRBV4-1	-	-	TGCGCCAGCAGCCAAGACCCCCGCGGGAACACTGAAGCTTTCTTT	CASSQDPRGNTEAFF
TRBJ1-1	TRBV5-1	-	-	TGCGCCAGCACCCTTCCTAGTTCGGGGAACACTGAAGCTTTCTTT	CASTLPSSGNTEAFF
TRBJ2-7	TRBV2	-	-	TGTGCCAGCACCGAGGCAGATTCCTACGAGCAGTACTTC	CASTEADSYEQYF
TRBJ1-1	TRBV7-6	-	TRBD1	TGTGCCAGCAGCGCCATCCCGGGACAGGGAGGTACTGAAGCTTTCTTT	CASSAIPGQGGTEAFF
TRBJ1-3	TRBV3-1/TRBV3-2	-	-	TGTGCCAGCAGCCAAGCAGGGGATGGAAACACCATATATTTT	CASSQAGDGNTIYF
TRBJ2-1	TRBV7-2	once	TRBD2	TGTGCCAGCAGCTTATTCAGCGGGAGCGGGTCCTACAATGAGCAGTTCTTC	CASSLFSGSGSYNEQFF
TRBJ2-1	TRBV19	-	TRBD2	TGTGCCAGTAGTGGGCGTAGCGGGGGGGCCTACAATGAGCAGTTCTTC	CASSGRSGGAYNEQFF
TRBJ1-1	TRBV11-2	-	-	TGTGCCAGCAGCCAGCAACCGGACAGAATGAACACTGAAGCTTTCTTT	CASSQQPDRMNTEAFF
TRBJ2-1	TRBV6-6	-	-	-	CASSSSTGGNEQFF
TRBJ1-6	TRBV27	-	-	TGTGCCAGCAGCCTCGGGTCCTATAATTCACCCCTCCACTTT	CASSLGSYNSPLHF